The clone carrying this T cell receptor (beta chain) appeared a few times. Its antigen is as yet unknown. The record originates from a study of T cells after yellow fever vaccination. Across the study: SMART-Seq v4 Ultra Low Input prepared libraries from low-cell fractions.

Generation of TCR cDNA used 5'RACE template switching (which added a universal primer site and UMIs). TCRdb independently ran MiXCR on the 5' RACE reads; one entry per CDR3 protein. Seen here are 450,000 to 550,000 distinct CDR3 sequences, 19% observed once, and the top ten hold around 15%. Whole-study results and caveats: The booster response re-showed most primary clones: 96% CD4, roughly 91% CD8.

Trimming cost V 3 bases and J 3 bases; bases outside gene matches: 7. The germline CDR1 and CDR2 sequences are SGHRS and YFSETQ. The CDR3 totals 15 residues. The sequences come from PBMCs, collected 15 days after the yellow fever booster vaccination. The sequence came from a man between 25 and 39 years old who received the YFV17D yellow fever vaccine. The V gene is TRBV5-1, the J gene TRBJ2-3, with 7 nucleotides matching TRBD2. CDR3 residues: CASSSYRDYTDTQYF. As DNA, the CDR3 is TGCGCCAGCAGCTCATACCGGGACTATACAGATACGCAGTATTTT.